This T cell receptor (beta chain) was sequenced for a study of identical twins. TCRdb independently ran MiXCR on the 5' RACE reads; one entry per CDR3 protein. The sample shows roughly 490,000 distinct CDR3 sequences, more than 13% of them seen only once. Germline-derived CDR1 and CDR2 are MGHRA and YSYEKL. J was trimmed by 9 bases and V by 3 bases; bases with no gene match: 6. The CDR3 extends over 14 amino acids. This clonotype was counted ten times or more. These same records also appear under a second study, on yellow fever vaccine responses in identical twins.

The V gene is TRBV4-1, the J gene TRBJ2-1; 9 nucleotides line up with TRBD2. The specimen sequenced was CD4+ T cells sorted from blood. This clonotype was obtained from a woman aged 18-29 years in good health. The DNA for the CDR3 is TGCGCCAGCAGCCAGCTGACTAGCGGCAGTGAGCAGTTCTTC. This encodes CASSQLTSGSEQFF.